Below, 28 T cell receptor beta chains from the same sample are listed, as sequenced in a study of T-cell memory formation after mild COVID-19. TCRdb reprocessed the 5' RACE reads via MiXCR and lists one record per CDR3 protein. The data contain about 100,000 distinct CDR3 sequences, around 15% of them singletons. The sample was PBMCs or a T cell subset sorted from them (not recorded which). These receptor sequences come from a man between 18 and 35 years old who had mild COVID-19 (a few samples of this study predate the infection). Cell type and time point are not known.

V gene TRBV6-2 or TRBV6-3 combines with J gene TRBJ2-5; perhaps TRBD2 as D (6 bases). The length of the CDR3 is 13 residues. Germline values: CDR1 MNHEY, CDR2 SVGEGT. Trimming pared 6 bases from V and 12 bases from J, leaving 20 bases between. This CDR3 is CASSDRDSGPEYF. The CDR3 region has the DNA TGTGCCAGCAGCGATCGGGACTCGGGACCGGAGTACTTC.

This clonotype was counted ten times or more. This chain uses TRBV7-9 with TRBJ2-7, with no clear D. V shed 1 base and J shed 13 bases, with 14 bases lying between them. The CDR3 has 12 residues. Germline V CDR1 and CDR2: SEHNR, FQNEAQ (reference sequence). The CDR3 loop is CASSLGTDSIYV. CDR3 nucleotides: TGTGCCAGCAGCTTAGGCACCGACTCTATATACGTC.

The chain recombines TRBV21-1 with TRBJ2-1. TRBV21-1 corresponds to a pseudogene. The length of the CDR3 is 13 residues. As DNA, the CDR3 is TGTGCCAGCAGCAATTTAGTATACAATGAGCAGTTCTTC. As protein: CASSNLVYNEQFF.

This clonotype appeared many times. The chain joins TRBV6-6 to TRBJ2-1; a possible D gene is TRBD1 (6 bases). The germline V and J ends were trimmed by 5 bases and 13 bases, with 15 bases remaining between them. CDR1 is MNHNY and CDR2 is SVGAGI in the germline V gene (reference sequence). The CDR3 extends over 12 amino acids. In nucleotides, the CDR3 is TGTGCCAGCAGTACAGGACAGCTCGAACAGTTCTTC. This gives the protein CASSTGQLEQFF.

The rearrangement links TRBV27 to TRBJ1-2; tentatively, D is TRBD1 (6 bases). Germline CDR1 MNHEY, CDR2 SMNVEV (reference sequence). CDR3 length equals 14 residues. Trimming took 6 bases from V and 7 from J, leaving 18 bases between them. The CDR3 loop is CASRVGGGARGYTF. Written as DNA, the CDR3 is TGTGCCAGCAGAGTCGGAGGGGGGGCGCGTGGCTACACCTTC.

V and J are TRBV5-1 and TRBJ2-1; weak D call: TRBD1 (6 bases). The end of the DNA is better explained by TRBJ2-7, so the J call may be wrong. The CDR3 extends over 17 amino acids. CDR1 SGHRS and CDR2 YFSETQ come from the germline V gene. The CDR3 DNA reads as TGCGCCAGCAGCTTGCCTCAGGGGCATACCCTCTCCTACGAGCAGTACTTC. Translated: CASSLPQGHTLSYEQYF.

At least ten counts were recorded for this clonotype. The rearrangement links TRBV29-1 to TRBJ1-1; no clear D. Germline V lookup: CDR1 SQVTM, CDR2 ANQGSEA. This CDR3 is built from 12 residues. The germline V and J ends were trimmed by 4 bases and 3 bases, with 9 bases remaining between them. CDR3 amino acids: CSVGPGDTEAFF. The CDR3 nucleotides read TGCAGCGTTGGCCCAGGTGACACTGAAGCTTTCTTT.

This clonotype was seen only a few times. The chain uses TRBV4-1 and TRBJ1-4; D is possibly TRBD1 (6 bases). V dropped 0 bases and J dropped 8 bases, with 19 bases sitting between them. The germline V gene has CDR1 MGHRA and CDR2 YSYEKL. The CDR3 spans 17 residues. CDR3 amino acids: CASSQDMASYREEKLFF. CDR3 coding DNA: TGCGCCAGCAGCCAAGATATGGCCTCGTACAGGGAGGAAAAACTGTTTTTT.

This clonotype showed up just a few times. CDR3 sequence: CASSPVEGRSYEQYF. The CDR3 DNA reads TGCGCCAGCAGCCCCGTAGAGGGACGCTCCTACGAGCAGTACTTC. The J gene is TRBJ2-7, the V gene TRBV5-1; D is possibly TRBD1 or TRBD2 (5 bases each). The CDR3 has 15 residues. Germline V gives CDR1 SGHRS, CDR2 YFSETQ. The V gene lost 4 bases and the J gene lost 0 bases, with 14 bases spanning the gap.

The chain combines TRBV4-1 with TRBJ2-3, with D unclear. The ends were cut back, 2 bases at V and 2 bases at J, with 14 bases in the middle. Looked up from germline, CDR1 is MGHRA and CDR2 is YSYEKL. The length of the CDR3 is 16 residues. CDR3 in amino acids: CASSQRLDRHTDTQYF. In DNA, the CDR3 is TGCGCCAGCAGCCAACGGCTGGACCGACACACAGATACGCAGTATTTT.

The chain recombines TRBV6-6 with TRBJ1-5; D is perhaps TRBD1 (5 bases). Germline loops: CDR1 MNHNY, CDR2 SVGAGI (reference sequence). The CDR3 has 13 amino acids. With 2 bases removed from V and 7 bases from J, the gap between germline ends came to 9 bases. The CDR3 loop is CASSYGGIQPQHF. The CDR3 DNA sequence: TGTGCCAGCAGTTACGGGGGAATCCAGCCCCAGCATTTT.

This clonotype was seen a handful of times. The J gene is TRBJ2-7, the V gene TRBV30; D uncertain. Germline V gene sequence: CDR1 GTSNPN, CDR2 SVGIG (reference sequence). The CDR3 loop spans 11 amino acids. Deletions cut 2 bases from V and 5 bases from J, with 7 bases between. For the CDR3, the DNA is TGTGCCTGGAGTAATGGGAACGAGCAGTACTTC. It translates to CAWSNGNEQYF.

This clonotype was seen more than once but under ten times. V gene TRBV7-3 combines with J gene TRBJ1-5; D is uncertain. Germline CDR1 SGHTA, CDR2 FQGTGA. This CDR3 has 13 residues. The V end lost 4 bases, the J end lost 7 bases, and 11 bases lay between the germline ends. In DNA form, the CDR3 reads TGTGCCAGCAGCTACCAAATCGACCAGCCCCAGCATTTT. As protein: CASSYQIDQPQHF.

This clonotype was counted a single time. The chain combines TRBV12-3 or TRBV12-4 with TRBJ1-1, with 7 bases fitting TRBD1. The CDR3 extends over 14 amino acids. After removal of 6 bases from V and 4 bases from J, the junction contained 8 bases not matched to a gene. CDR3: CASSIPGGVTEAFF. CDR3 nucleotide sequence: TGTGCCAGCAGCATTCCAGGGGGAGTCACTGAAGCTTTCTTT.

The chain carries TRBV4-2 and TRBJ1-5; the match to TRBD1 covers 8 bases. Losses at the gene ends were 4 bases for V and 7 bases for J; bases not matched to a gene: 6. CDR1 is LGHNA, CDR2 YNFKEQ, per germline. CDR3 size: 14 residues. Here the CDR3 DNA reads TGTGCCAGCAGCCCCCCAGGGGGCGCCCAGCCCCAGCATTTT. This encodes CASSPPGGAQPQHF.

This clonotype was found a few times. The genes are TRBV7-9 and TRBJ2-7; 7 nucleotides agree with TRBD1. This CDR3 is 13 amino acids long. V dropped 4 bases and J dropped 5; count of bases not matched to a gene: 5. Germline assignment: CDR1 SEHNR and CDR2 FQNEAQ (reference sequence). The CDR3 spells CASSYTGVHEQYF. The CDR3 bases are TGTGCCAGCAGCTATACAGGGGTACACGAGCAGTACTTC.

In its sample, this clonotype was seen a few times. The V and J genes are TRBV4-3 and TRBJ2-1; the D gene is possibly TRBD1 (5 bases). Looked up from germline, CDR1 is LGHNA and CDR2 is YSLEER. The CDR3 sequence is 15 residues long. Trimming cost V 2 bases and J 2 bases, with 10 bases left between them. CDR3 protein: CASSQSDSTYNEQFF. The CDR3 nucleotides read TGCGCCAGCAGCCAAAGCGACAGTACCTACAATGAGCAGTTCTTC.

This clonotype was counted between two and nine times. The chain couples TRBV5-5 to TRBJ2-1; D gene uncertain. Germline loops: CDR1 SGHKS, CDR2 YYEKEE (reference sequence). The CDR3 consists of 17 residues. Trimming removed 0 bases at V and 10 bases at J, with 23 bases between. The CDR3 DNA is TGTGCCAGCAGCTTGGGTTCTAAGGTTGTTGGGGATCTCGAGCAGTTCTTC. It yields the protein CASSLGSKVVGDLEQFF.

The CDR3 coding sequence is TGCGCCAGCAGCCAAGAACCAAGCGGGGCGCTCCAAGAGACCCAGTACTTC. Its translation is CASSQEPSGALQETQYF. J is TRBJ2-5 and V is TRBV4-3; TRBD2 aligns across 7 bases. V dropped 0 bases and J dropped 1; count of bases not matched to a gene: 8. The CDR3 covers 17 residues. Germline V gives CDR1 LGHNA, CDR2 YSLEER.

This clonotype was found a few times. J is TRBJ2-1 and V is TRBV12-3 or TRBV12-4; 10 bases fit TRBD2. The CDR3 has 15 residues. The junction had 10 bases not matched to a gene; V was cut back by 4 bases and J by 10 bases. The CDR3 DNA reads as TGTGCCAGCAGTTCCGCCCGGACTAGCGGACTGGAGCAGTTCTTC. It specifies CASSSARTSGLEQFF.

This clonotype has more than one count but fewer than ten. The CDR3 DNA follows: TGTGCCAGCAGCCCGAGGGACTACCGTGTAACAGATACGCAGTATTTT. Its protein product is CASSPRDYRVTDTQYF. The chain is built from TRBV13 and TRBJ2-3, with 7 bases aligning to TRBD2. Germline V gene sequence: CDR1 PRHDT, CDR2 FYEKMQ (reference sequence). V shed 5 bases, J shed 3 bases, and the junction held 11 bases outside the gene matches. CDR3 length: 16 residues.

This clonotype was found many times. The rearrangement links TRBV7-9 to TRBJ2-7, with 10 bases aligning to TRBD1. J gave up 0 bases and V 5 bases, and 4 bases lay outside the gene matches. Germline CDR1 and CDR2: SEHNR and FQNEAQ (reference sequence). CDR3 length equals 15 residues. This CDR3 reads CASSLRTGGSYEQYF. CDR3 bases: TGTGCCAGCAGCCTTAGGACAGGGGGCTCCTACGAGCAGTACTTC.

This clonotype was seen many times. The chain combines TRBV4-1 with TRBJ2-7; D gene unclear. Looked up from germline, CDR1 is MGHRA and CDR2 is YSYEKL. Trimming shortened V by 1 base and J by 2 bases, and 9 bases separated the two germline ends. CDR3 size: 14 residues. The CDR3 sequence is CASSQVPGPYEQYF. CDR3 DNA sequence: TGCGCCAGCAGCCAAGTTCCAGGTCCCTACGAGCAGTACTTC.

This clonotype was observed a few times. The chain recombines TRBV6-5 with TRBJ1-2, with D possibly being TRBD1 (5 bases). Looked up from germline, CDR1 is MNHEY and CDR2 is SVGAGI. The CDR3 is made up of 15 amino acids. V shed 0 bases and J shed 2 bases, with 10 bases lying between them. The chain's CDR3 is CASSYSGPVNYGYTF. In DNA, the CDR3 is TGTGCCAGCAGTTACTCGGGACCGGTGAACTATGGCTACACCTTC.

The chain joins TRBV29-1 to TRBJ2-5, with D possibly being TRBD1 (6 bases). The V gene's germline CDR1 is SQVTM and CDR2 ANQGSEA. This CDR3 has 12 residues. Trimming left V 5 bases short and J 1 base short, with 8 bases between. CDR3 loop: CSVRGFQETQYF. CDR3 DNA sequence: TGCAGCGTTAGGGGGTTCCAAGAGACCCAGTACTTC.

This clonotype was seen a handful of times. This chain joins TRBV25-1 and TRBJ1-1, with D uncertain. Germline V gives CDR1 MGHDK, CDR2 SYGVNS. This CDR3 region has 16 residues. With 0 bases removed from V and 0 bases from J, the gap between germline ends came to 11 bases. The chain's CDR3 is CASSEYGPGMNTEAFF. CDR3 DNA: TGTGCCAGCAGTGAATACGGCCCGGGGATGAACACTGAAGCTTTCTTT.

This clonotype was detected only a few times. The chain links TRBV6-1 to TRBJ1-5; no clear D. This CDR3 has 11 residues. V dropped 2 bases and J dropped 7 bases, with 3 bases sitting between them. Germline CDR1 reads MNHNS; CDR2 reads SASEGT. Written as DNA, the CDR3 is TGTGCCAGCAGTGAACGCCAGCCCCAGCATTTT. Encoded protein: CASSERQPQHF.

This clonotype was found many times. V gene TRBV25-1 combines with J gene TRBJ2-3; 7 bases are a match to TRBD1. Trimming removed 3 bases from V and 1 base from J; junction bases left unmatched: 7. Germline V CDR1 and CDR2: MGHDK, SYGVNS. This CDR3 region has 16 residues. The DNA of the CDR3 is TGTGCCAGCAGTGATGGTCGGGACAGAGGCACAGATACGCAGTATTTT. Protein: CASSDGRDRGTDTQYF.